Given below is one T cell receptor (beta chain) in context. The antigen is not known. This CDR3 contains 14 residues. Germline lookup yields CDR1 SGHNT and CDR2 YYREEE (reference sequence). V lost 1 base and J lost 4, with 11 bases in between. This specimen comes from a study of T-cell memory formation after mild COVID-19. Whole-study results and caveats: The pre-infection memory compartment contained some responding clones, suggesting cross-reactive memory joined.

TCRdb reanalysed the 5' RACE reads using MiXCR and keeps one entry per CDR3 protein. The table has roughly 170,000 distinct CDR3 sequences, about 20% seen once. This sequence joins TRBV5-4 and TRBJ1-2; the D gene is possibly TRBD1 (5 bases). The clonotype was recovered from an adult woman who had mild COVID-19 (a few samples of this study predate the infection). Cell type and time point are not known. What was sequenced was PBMCs or a T cell subset sorted from them (not recorded which). CDR3 nucleotides: TGTGCCAGCAGCTTGTATACCACAGGCTATGGCTACACCTTC. Its protein product is CASSLYTTGYGYTF.